The present T cell receptor beta chain was sequenced within a study of shared clonotypes between healthy human individuals. Study-wide points: Lower generation probabilities were found for non-shared clonotypes than for those shared by all four donors.

Here immunoSEQ multiplex PCR was the method, and the copy in TCRdb shows in-frame clones only, minus some. The table lists 950,000 to 1,100,000 clones, about 77% of them singletons. In its sample, this clone was seen once. Its matching antigen is unknown. Germline V lookup: CDR1 MNHEY, CDR2 SVGAGI. Trimming took off 6 bases at V and 0 bases at J, with 12 bases between the two ends. The CDR3 consists of 15 residues. This TCR was recovered from a man between 18 and 35 years old in good health. The source material was memory CD4+ T cells sorted from blood. Subset of the sample: CD45RA-negative fraction. The chain links TRBV6-5 to TRBJ1-3; D not certain. This chain's CDR3 is CASRLRDTSGNTIYF. The CDR3 DNA reads TGTGCCAGCAGACTACGCGACACCTCTGGAAACACCATATATTTT.